These 26 T cell receptor beta chains share one sample of origin, sequenced in a study of shared clonotypes between healthy human individuals. TCRdb's table, derived via immunoSEQ multiplex PCR, lists solely in-frame clones and lacks some. Among some 2.3 million clones listed, 85% to 95% were seen once. Specimen: naive CD4+ T cells from PBMCs. Subset meaning: CD45RA+ positively selected. Receptors originate from a man in his late teens or twenties in good health. Some clones in this sample may be carry-over from other donors' samples.

This chain links TRBV5-1 with TRBJ2-6, with 7 nucleotides matching TRBD1. This CDR3 contains 17 residues. V dropped 5 bases and J dropped 0; count of bases not matched to a gene: 8. Per the germline V gene, CDR1 is SGHRS and CDR2 is YFSETQ. The DNA of the CDR3 is TGCGCCAGCAGACCCGGGACAGAGAGCTCTGGGGCCAACGTCCTGACTTTC. This codes for CASRPGTESSGANVLTF.

This chain connects TRBV7-9 to TRBJ1-5; D may be TRBD1 (5 bases). Germline lookup yields CDR1 SEHNR and CDR2 FQNEAQ (reference sequence). CDR3 length equals 14 residues. Trimming removed 5 bases from V and 1 base from J, with 9 bases in between. The CDR3 coding sequence is TGTGCCAGCAGCGTCCGGGGGAGCAATCAGCCCCAGCATTTT. Its translation is CASSVRGSNQPQHF.

The chain carries TRBV5-1 and TRBJ2-5; D possibly uses TRBD1 or TRBD2 (5 bases each). Deletions cut 0 bases from V and 5 bases from J, with 17 bases between. This CDR3 spans 16 amino acids. The germline CDR1 and CDR2 sequences are SGHRS and YFSETQ. The CDR3, as DNA: TGCGCCAGCAGCTTGGAAAGGGGAGTATCGGTGGAGACCCAGTACTTC. Protein: CASSLERGVSVETQYF.

This clone was recorded only once. The chain carries TRBV4-2 and TRBJ2-5, with 10 nucleotides matching TRBD2. This CDR3 contains 16 residues. Losses at the gene ends were 0 bases for V and 5 bases for J; bases not matched to a gene: 6. From germline, CDR1 is LGHNA and CDR2 YNFKEQ. CDR3 DNA: TGTGCCAGCAGCCAAGAGGCTAGCGGGAGTCTGGAGACCCAGTACTTC. Translated, it gives CASSQEASGSLETQYF.

The chain employs TRBV5-1 and TRBJ2-2; D is uncertain. V lost 2 bases and J 0 bases, leaving 5 bases between the germline ends. Germline lookup yields CDR1 SGHRS and CDR2 YFSETQ. The CDR3 spans 14 residues. Here the CDR3 reads CASSFPANTGELFF. CDR3 DNA sequence: TGCGCCAGCAGCTTCCCCGCGAACACCGGGGAGCTGTTTTTT.

CDR3 nucleotide sequence: TGTGCCAGCAGTGACCGAGTAGCGGGAGGGGGAAGTAGGGAGACCCAGTACTTC. This gives the protein CASSDRVAGGGSRETQYF. V gene TRBV6-4 combines with J gene TRBJ2-5; 11 bases are a match to TRBD2. Germline CDR1 and CDR2: MRHNA and SNTAGT. Unmatched junction bases numbered 13, after V lost 2 bases and J lost 5 bases. This CDR3 contains 18 residues.

This chain joins TRBV5-6 and TRBJ1-5; tentative D call: TRBD1 (5 bases). CDR1 is SGHDT and CDR2 is YYEEEE in the germline V gene. V was shortened by 4 bases and J by 0 bases, with 14 bases between the two germline ends. The CDR3 sequence is 16 residues long. The CDR3 here is CASSARGGDSNQPQHF. CDR3 bases: TGTGCCAGCAGCGCGCGGGGAGGGGATAGCAATCAGCCCCAGCATTTT.

The V and J genes are TRBV7-2 and TRBJ1-2; D ambiguous. The germline CDR1 and CDR2 sequences are SGHTA and FQGNSA. The V end lost 2 bases, the J end lost 0 bases, and 4 bases lay between the germline ends. The CDR3 contains 13 residues. This CDR3 reads CASSLPANYGYTF. In DNA form, the CDR3 reads TGTGCCAGCAGCTTACCTGCTAACTATGGCTACACCTTC.

V and J are TRBV28 and TRBJ2-1, with 12 bases lining up with TRBD2. CDR1 is MDHEN, CDR2 SYDVKM, per germline. The CDR3 has 15 residues. V was pared by 6 bases and J by 9 bases, with 9 bases of the junction left unmatched. The CDR3 nucleotides are TGTGCCAGCAGGCCGATGACTAGCGGGAGCGCTGAGCAGTTCTTC. Protein product: CASRPMTSGSAEQFF.

With respect to this clone: In the same sample, other DNA sequences code for this CDR3. The chain recombines TRBV5-1 with TRBJ1-5; D may be TRBD1 (5 bases). Germline V gene data show CDR1 as SGHRS and CDR2 as YFSETQ. CDR3 length equals 13 residues. Trimming removed 0 bases at V and 7 bases at J, with 8 bases between. CDR3 DNA: TGCGCCAGCAGCTTGGGTCGGGACCAGCCCCAGCATTTT. This gives the protein CASSLGRDQPQHF.

This clone appeared a single time. The chain is built from TRBV5-6 and TRBJ2-3; 7 bases fit TRBD2. Germline CDR1 SGHDT, CDR2 YYEEEE. V lost 4 bases, J lost 4 bases, and 15 bases stayed unmatched. This CDR3 has 17 residues. The CDR3, as DNA: TGTGCCAGCAGCCCGGTCCGTGCGGGAGAAGTGTCAGATACGCAGTATTTT. It translates to CASSPVRAGEVSDTQYF.

The chain is built from TRBV5-6 and TRBJ2-5; TRBD1 matches 8 bases. This CDR3 contains 14 residues. V lost 4 bases to trimming and J lost 1 base; unmatched junction nucleotides: 3. CDR1 is SGHDT and CDR2 is YYEEEE in the germline V gene. CDR3 nucleotide sequence: TGTGCCAGCAGCCCAGGGGGCGTCCAAGAGACCCAGTACTTC. Translation: CASSPGGVQETQYF.

The chain couples TRBV30 to TRBJ1-2, with D possibly matching TRBD1 (6 bases). CDR1 is GTSNPN, CDR2 SVGIG, per germline (reference sequence). The CDR3 consists of 13 residues. Trimming took off 4 bases at V and 9 bases at J, with 18 bases between the two ends. This chain's CDR3 is CAWTVGTHRSYTF. CDR3 nucleotide sequence: TGTGCCTGGACCGTCGGGACACACCGGAGCTACACCTTC.

V gene TRBV10-3 combines with J gene TRBJ2-7; tentatively, D is TRBD2 (6 bases). Germline loops: CDR1 ENHRY, CDR2 SYGVKD. Deletions cut 4 bases from V and 7 bases from J, with 23 bases between. CDR3 size: 16 residues. Here the CDR3 DNA reads TGTGCCATCAGTGTATCCGGGCCCTATACGGCGGGGGAGCAGTACTTC. Its translation: CAISVSGPYTAGEQYF.

The chain has TRBV9 and TRBJ2-5; D is ambiguous. The CDR3 is made up of 16 amino acids. V was pared by 0 bases and J by 1 base, with 13 bases between. Germline-derived CDR1 and CDR2 are SGDLS and YYNGEE. The CDR3 is CASSVAAGLTQETQYF. CDR3 nucleotide sequence: TGTGCCAGCAGCGTAGCGGCAGGATTAACCCAAGAGACCCAGTACTTC. The entire variable domain, with the rest obtained from reference TRBV9 and TRBJ2-5, is as follows: DSGVTQTPKHLITATGQRVTLRCSPRSGDLSVYWYQQSLDQGLQFLIQYYNGEERAKGNILERFSAQQFPDLHSELNLSSLELGDSALYFCASSVAAGLTQETQYFGPGTRLLVL.

In this sample, this clone turned up once. This rearrangement joins TRBV5-1 to TRBJ2-3; 11 bases line up with TRBD2. The CDR3 length is 16 residues. In germline, CDR1 is SGHRS, CDR2 YFSETQ. Losses at the gene ends were 3 bases for V and 5 bases for J; bases not matched to a gene: 8. Written as DNA, the CDR3 is TGCGCCAGCAGCTGGCTCATAGCGGGAGGGGGAGATACGCAGTATTTT. The encoded protein is CASSWLIAGGGDTQYF.

This chain joins TRBV27 and TRBJ1-5; possibly TRBD1 for D (5 bases). This CDR3 has 18 amino acids. V was trimmed by 2 bases and J by 3 bases, leaving 20 bases between them. Germline V gives CDR1 MNHEY, CDR2 SMNVEV (reference sequence). The CDR3 region is CASSLRPPNGGYNQPQHF. CDR3 sequence (DNA): TGTGCCAGCAGTTTACGGCCTCCCAACGGGGGGTACAATCAGCCCCAGCATTTT.

CDR3 nucleotides: TGTGCCAGCAGCTTAGACCCAGGCGATGAGCAGTTCTTC. Its translation is CASSLDPGDEQFF. The chain uses TRBV7-9 and TRBJ2-1; D gene ambiguous. With 1 base removed from V and 8 bases from J, the gap between germline ends came to 9 bases. The CDR3 consists of 13 residues. CDR1 and CDR2 (germline): SEHNR, FQNEAQ (reference sequence). Using reference TRBV7-9 and TRBJ2-1 for the parts outside the CDR3, the full variable domain is DTGVSQNPRHKITKRGQNVTFRCDPISEHNRLYWYRQTLGQGPEFLTYFQNEAQLEKSRLLSDRFSAERPKGSFSTLEIQRTEQGDSAMYLCASSLDPGDEQFFGPGTRLTVL.

The chain recombines TRBV11-3 with TRBJ2-3; 7 nucleotides agree with TRBD2. The CDR3 has 15 residues. Germline-derived CDR1 and CDR2 are SGHNT and YENEEA. After removal of 3 bases from V and 4 bases from J, the junction contained 7 bases not matched to a gene. CDR3 sequence (DNA): TGTGCCAGCAGCTTGAGTGGGAGGGCCCCAGATACGCAGTATTTT. This encodes CASSLSGRAPDTQYF.

In regard to this clone: The sample contains more than one DNA sequence encoding this CDR3. The J gene is TRBJ2-5, the V gene TRBV18; 16 nucleotides match TRBD2. V shed 3 bases and J 1 base; nucleotides not matched to a gene: 2. The CDR3 length is 17 residues. CDR1 and CDR2 from the germline V gene are KGHSH and LQKENI. The CDR3 sequence: CASSPGLAGGPQETQYF. CDR3 nucleotides: TGTGCCAGCTCACCGGGACTAGCGGGAGGGCCCCAAGAGACCCAGTACTTC.

The J gene is TRBJ2-7, the V gene TRBV2, with 9 bases identical to TRBD2. Trimming at V came to 6 bases and at J to 4 bases, leaving 7 bases not matched to a gene. The CDR3 runs to 14 residues. Germline V gene sequence: CDR1 SNHLY, CDR2 FYNNEI. The CDR3 here is CASRISGSTYEQYF. DNA of the CDR3: TGTGCCAGCAGGATTAGCGGGAGTACATACGAGCAGTACTTC.

V and J are TRBV18 and TRBJ2-7, with a weak D call TRBD2 (5 bases). In germline, CDR1 is KGHSH, CDR2 LQKENI. Between the trimmed V and J ends, which lost 3 bases and 0 bases, there was a span of 15 bases. The CDR3 spans 16 residues. Here the CDR3 reads CASSPRMAGPSYEQYF. In DNA, the CDR3 is TGTGCCAGCTCACCCAGGATGGCGGGCCCCTCCTACGAGCAGTACTTC.

The chain employs TRBV2 and TRBJ1-5; 8 nucleotides match TRBD1. The CDR3 consists of 16 residues. Germline CDR1 and CDR2: SNHLY and FYNNEI. The trim removed 4 bases at V and 4 bases at J, leaving 9 bases unmatched. CDR3 DNA sequence: TGTGCCAGCAGTGCACTCGCAGGGGGCCAAAATCAGCCCCAGCATTTT. Its protein is CASSALAGGQNQPQHF.

V is TRBV7-3 and J is TRBJ2-6; D is uncertain. The V and J ends lost 1 base and 0 bases respectively, with 7 bases between them. Per germline, CDR1 SGHTA and CDR2 FQGTGA. The CDR3 is 16 amino acids. In nucleotides, the CDR3 is TGTGCCAGCAGCTTAATGGCAGTCTCTGGGGCCAACGTCCTGACTTTC. This translates into CASSLMAVSGANVLTF. The variable domain in full, completed from reference TRBV7-3 and TRBJ2-6, reads GAGVSQTPSNKVTEKGKYVELRCDPISGHTALYWYRQSLGQGPEFLIYFQGTGAADDSGLPNDRFFAVRPEGSVSTLKIQRTERGDSAVYLCASSLMAVSGANVLTFGAGSRLTVL.

The CDR3, as DNA: TGTGCCAGCAGGAGACAGGGAGGAGGCGGGGAGCTGTTTTTT. Protein sequence: CASRRQGGGGELFF. The chain recombines TRBV6-5 with TRBJ2-2; perhaps TRBD1 as D (7 bases). Germline values: CDR1 MNHEY, CDR2 SVGAGI. V was clipped by 6 bases and J by 7 bases, with 15 bases between them. The CDR3 length is 14 residues.

As for this clone: Other DNA sequences in this sample translate to the same CDR3. The chain recombines TRBV4-3 with TRBJ2-5; D is undetermined. Germline V CDR1 and CDR2: LGHNA, YSLEER. V lost 0 bases and J lost 2, with 1 base in between. This CDR3 spans 12 amino acids. The DNA of the CDR3 is TGCGCCAGCAGCCAAGATCAAGAGACCCAGTACTTC. This translates into CASSQDQETQYF.